A single count supports the clone carrying this T cell receptor (beta chain). What it recognizes is unknown. The germline CDR1 and CDR2 sequences are KGHSH and LQKENI. The CDR3 consists of 16 residues. Trimming pared 3 bases from V and 5 bases from J, leaving 17 bases between. The data belong to a study of T cell responses to AZD1222 COVID-19 vaccine. Findings and caveats of the study: Nearly half of the spike-specific TCRs reportedly recognize variant regions that carry no mutations. Mapped onto spike, vaccine-associated CD4 TCRs spanned it and were dominant at 160-218 and 743-854.

Generated by immunoSEQ multiplex PCR, the TCRdb table keeps only in-frame clones and is missing some. The sample lists some 150,000 clones, 88% occurring once. This sequence originates from an adult who received the MenACWY meningococcal vaccine as a control. This sample comprised peripheral blood, obtained 28 days after the second dose of the MenACWY control vaccine. J is TRBJ1-5 and V is TRBV18, with TRBD1 as a possible D gene (6 bases). The CDR3 sequence is CASSPQTGVKDQPQHF. The DNA for the CDR3 is TGTGCCAGCTCACCGCAGACAGGCGTAAAGGATCAGCCCCAGCATTTT.